The 3 T cell receptor beta chains in this list originate from one sample, sequenced in a study of blood T cell repertoires in COVID-19. Libraries were prepared by immunoSEQ multiplex PCR; TCRdb keeps only in-frame clonotypes and omits some of them. The profile shows roughly 100,000 clones, 70% to 90% of them singletons. The sample taken for sequencing was peripheral blood. The receptors derive from a man older than 75 with acute or convalescent COVID-19.

This clone was seen a single time. The V call is TRBV28, the J call TRBJ1-2; TRBD1 aligns across 8 bases. The CDR3 sequence is 16 residues long. V dropped 7 bases and J dropped 6; count of bases not matched to a gene: 16. Germline CDR1 is MDHEN and CDR2 is SYDVKM. CDR3 amino acids: CASTRLGGRGLDGYTF. CDR3 DNA sequence: TGTGCCAGCACCCGTCTGGGGGGCAGGGGGCTTGATGGCTACACCTTC.

This chain links TRBV27 with TRBJ1-4, with a weak D call TRBD1 (6 bases). The ends were cut back, 6 bases at V and 10 bases at J, with 24 bases in the middle. This CDR3 contains 16 residues. Germline V CDR1 and CDR2: MNHEY, SMNVEV (reference sequence). The CDR3 nucleotides read TGTGCCAGCAGCAGGAGCGCCGGAACAGGGAAGGGAAAACTGTTTTTT. Translation gives CASSRSAGTGKGKLFF.

J is TRBJ2-7 and V is TRBV9; 8 positions match TRBD2. From germline, CDR1 is SGDLS and CDR2 YYNGEE. The CDR3 totals 16 residues. Trimming took 0 bases from V and 6 from J; bases not matched to a gene: 11. The DNA for the CDR3 is TGTGCCAGCAGCGTAGGGTCGGGACTAGGGTCTCCCGAGCAGTACTTC. Amino acid sequence: CASSVGSGLGSPEQYF.